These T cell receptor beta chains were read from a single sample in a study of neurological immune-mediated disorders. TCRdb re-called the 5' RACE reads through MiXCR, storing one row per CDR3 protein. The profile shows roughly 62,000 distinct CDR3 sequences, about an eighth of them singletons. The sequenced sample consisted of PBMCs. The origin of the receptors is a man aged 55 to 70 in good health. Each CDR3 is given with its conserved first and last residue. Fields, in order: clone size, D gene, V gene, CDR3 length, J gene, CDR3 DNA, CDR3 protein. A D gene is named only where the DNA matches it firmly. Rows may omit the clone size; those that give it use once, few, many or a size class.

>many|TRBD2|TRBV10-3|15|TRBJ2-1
TGTGCCATCAAGGACTCAGCGGGGGAAAGGGATGAGCAGTTCTTC
CAIKDSAGERDEQFF
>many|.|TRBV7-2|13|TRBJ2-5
TGTGCCAGCAGCTTATCGTGGAAAGAGACCCAGTACTTC
CASSLSWKETQYF
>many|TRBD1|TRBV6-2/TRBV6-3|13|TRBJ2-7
TGTGCCAGCAGTTACAGGGGGCCGGGAGAGCAGTACTTC
CASSYRGPGEQYF
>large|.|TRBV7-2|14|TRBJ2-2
TGTGCCATCGGGGGATCCCCCGACGCCGGGGAGCTGTTTTTT
CAIGGSPDAGELFF
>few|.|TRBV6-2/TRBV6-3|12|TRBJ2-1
TGTGCCAGCAGTTACGGCGCAAATGAGCAGTTCTTC
CASSYGANEQFF
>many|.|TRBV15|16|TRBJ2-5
TGTGCCACCAGCAGAGCCCGGACCGGGACTGGGGAGACCCAGTACTTC
CATSRARTGTGETQYF
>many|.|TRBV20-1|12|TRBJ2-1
TGCAGTGCTTCGACTAGAAACTATGAGCAGTTCTTC
CSASTRNYEQFF
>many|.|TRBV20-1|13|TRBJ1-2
TGCAGTGCTAGAGATCAGACAGTCTATGGCTACACCTTC
CSARDQTVYGYTF
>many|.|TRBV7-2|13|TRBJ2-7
TGTGCCAGCAGCTTCGACATCTCCTACGAGCAGTACTTC
CASSFDISYEQYF
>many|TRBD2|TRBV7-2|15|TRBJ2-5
TGTGCCAGCAGCGCCGGGGGACTAGCGGAAGTTACCCAGTACTTC
CASSAGGLAEVTQYF
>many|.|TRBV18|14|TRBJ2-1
TGTGCCAGCTCACCTCAGGCAGGGCACGATGAGCAGTTCTTC
CASSPQAGHDEQFF
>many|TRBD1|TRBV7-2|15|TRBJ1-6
TGTGCCAGCAGCTTACAAGGACAGGGAATTTCACCCCTCCACTTT
CASSLQGQGISPLHF
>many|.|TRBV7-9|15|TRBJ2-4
TGTGCCAGCAGCCCTTTTACAGGAGACAAAAACATTCAGTACTTC
CASSPFTGDKNIQYF
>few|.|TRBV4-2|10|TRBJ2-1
TGTGCCAGCAGCCTCCGCAGGGGCTTCTTC
CASSLRRGFF
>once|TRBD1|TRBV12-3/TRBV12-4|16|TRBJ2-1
TGTGCCAGCAGCCTCCTAGGACAGGTGAATCGGGGTGAGCAGTTCTTC
CASSLLGQVNRGEQFF
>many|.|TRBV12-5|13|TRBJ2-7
TGTGCTAGTGGTTTGGCGCGGGGCTACGAGCAGTACTTC
CASGLARGYEQYF
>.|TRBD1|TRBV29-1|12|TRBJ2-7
TGCAGCGCCGGGGCCAGGGGGCGTGAGCAGTACTTC
CSAGARGREQYF
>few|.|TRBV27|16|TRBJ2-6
TGTGCCAGCAGGCTCCAGGGGATATCTGGGGCCAACGTCCTGACTTTC
CASRLQGISGANVLTF
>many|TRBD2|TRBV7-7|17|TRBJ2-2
TGTGCCAGCAGCCCCCGGACTAGCGGGGACAACACCGGGGAGCTGTTTTTT
CASSPRTSGDNTGELFF
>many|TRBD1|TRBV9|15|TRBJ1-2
TGTGCCAGCAGCGTAGAGGCAGGGGGCAACTATGGCTACACCTTC
CASSVEAGGNYGYTF
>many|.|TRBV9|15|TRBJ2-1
TGTGCCAGCAGCGTAGGCAACCCATCCTACAATGAGCAGTTCTTC
CASSVGNPSYNEQFF
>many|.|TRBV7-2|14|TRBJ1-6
TGTGCCAGCAGCCGGGACGCCATCAATTCACCCCTCCACTTT
CASSRDAINSPLHF
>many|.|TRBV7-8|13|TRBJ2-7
TGTGCCAGCAGCTTAGGGGGAGCCTTCGAGCAGTACTTC
CASSLGGAFEQYF
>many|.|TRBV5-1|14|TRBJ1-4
TGCGCCAGCAGCTTGGCCTACGGGGATGAAAAACTGTTTTTT
CASSLAYGDEKLFF
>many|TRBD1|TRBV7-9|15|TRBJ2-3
TGTGCCAGCAGTTCTGAAACAGGGGCGACAGATACGCAGTATTTT
CASSSETGATDTQYF
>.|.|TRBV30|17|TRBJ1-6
TGTGCCTGGAGTGCAAGCAGGGTTGGCAGGGGTAATTCACCCCTCCACTTT
CAWSASRVGRGNSPLHF
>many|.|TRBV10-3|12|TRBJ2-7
TGTGCCATCAGGGGGGTCTCCTACGAGCAGTACTTC
CAIRGVSYEQYF
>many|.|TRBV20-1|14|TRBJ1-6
TGCAGTGCTCCCGGGGCCGAAGCTAATTCACCCCTCCACTTT
CSAPGAEANSPLHF
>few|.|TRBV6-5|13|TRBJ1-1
TGTGCCAGCAGTTCCCCCGGGGGTACCCAAGCTTTCTTT
CASSSPGGTQAFF
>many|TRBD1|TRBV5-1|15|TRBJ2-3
TGCGCCAGCAGCTTGGTAGGGACAGTCACAGATACGCAGTATTTT
CASSLVGTVTDTQYF
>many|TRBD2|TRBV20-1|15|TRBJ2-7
TGCAGTGCTAGGGGGACTAGCGGGGGGACCCACGAGCAGTACTTC
CSARGTSGGTHEQYF
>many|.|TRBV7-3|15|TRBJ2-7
TGTGCCAGCAGCTTAATACAGGCCGCCACCTACGAGCAGTACTTC
CASSLIQAATYEQYF
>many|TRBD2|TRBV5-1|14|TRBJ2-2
TGCGCCAGCAATAGCGGGGGCCACACCGGGGAGCTGTTTTTT
CASNSGGHTGELFF
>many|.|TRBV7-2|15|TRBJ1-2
TGTGCCAGCAGCGAGCAAAGGGGGAATTTCGGTGGCTACACCTTC
CASSEQRGNFGGYTF
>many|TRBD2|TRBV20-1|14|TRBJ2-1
TGCAGTGCTGAGCGGGGGGGCCGTTACAATGAGCAGTTCTTC
CSAERGGRYNEQFF
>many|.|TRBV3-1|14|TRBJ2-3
TGTGCCAGCAGCCAAGATCGCGATAGGGATACGCAGTATTTT
CASSQDRDRDTQYF
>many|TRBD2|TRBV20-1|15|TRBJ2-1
TGCAGTGCTTCCCGGATGGGGAGCGGGGGCAATGAGCAGTTCTTC
CSASRMGSGGNEQFF
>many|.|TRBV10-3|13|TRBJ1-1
TGTGCCATCAGTGCGATCGGGGGCGCTGAAGCTTTCTTT
CAISAIGGAEAFF
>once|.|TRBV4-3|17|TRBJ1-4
TGCGCCAGCAGCCAAGCCTGGATGGGGATAGAAGGAGAAAAACTGTTTTTT
CASSQAWMGIEGEKLFF
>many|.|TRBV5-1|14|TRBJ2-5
TGCGCCAGCAGCTCGGGCGAGGAAGGCGAGACCCAGTACTTC
CASSSGEEGETQYF
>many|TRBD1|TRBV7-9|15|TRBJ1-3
TGTGCCAGCAGCCAGGACAGGAGCTCTGGAAACACCATATATTTT
CASSQDRSSGNTIYF
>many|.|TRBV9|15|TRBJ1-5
TGTGCCAGCAGCGTAGATGGACGAAGAAATCAGCCCCAGCATTTT
CASSVDGRRNQPQHF
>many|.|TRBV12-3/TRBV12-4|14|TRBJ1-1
TGTGCCAGCAGTGGGACGGACCTGAACACTGAAGCTTTCTTT
CASSGTDLNTEAFF
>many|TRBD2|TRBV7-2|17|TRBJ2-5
TGTGCCAGCAGCTCGCCTCAGGGAGCGGGGGGCAGGGAGACCCAGTACTTC
CASSSPQGAGGRETQYF
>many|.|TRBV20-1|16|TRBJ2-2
TGCAGTGCTAGGGAGGGACACTTCGCGAACACCGGGGAGCTGTTTTTT
CSAREGHFANTGELFF
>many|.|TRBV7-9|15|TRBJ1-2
TGTGCCAGCAGCTTAAGGCAGAGCACCAACTATGGCTACACCTTC
CASSLRQSTNYGYTF
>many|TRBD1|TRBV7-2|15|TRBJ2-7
TGTGCCAGCAGCCCGAGAGGACAGGGTGGAGGCGAGCAGTACTTC
CASSPRGQGGGEQYF
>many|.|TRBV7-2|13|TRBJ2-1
TGTGCCAGCAGCCAGAGTGCCTACAATGAGCAGTTCTTC
CASSQSAYNEQFF
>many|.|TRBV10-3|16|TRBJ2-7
TGTGCCATCAGTGAAAGAGGAGGGGGGGTGTCCTACGAGCAGTACTTC
CAISERGGGVSYEQYF
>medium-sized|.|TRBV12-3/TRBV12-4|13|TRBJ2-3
TGTGCCAGCAGCACATTACAGGGAGATACGCAGTATTTT
CASSTLQGDTQYF
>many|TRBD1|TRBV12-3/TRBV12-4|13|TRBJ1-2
TGTGCCAGCAGATACGACAGGGGCTATGGCTACACCTTC
CASRYDRGYGYTF
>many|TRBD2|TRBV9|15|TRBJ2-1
TGTGCCAGCAGCGTGGGTAGCGGGGTAAACAATGAGCAGTTCTTC
CASSVGSGVNNEQFF
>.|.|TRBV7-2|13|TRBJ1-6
TGTGCCAGCAGCCCCGTATTGGGTTCACCCCTCCACTTT
CASSPVLGSPLHF
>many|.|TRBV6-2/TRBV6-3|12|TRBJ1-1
TGTGCCAGCAGCCATGGGCGGATTGAAGCTTTCTTT
CASSHGRIEAFF
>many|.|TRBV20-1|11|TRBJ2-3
TGCAGTGCTCATAGCCGCAATACGCAGTATTTT
CSAHSRNTQYF